What follows are 4 T cell receptor beta chains derived from one specimen sequenced in a study of blood T cell repertoires in COVID-19. Sequencing used immunoSEQ multiplex PCR; TCRdb keeps in-frame clones, though not all of them. The table records 65,000 to 70,000 clones, 75% to 85% of them present only once. The material sequenced was peripheral blood. The receptors were gathered from a human donor in a cohort sampled during active COVID-19.

The V and J genes are TRBV2 and TRBJ1-2; maybe TRBD1 (5 bases). CDR1 and CDR2 (germline): SNHLY, FYNNEI. CDR3 size: 13 residues. Trimming removed 6 bases from V and 4 bases from J, with 12 bases in between. CDR3 region: CASRRQGFYGYTF. The CDR3 coding sequence is TGTGCCAGCAGAAGGCAGGGCTTCTATGGCTACACCTTC.

The rearrangement uses TRBV11-2 and TRBJ1-4; the D is unclear. The CDR3 covers 13 residues. V was pared by 3 bases and J by 8 bases, with 10 bases between. Germline CDR1 is SGHAT and CDR2 is FQNNGV. The CDR3 is CASSFSTVEKLFF. The CDR3 DNA is TGTGCCAGCAGCTTCTCTACGGTGGAAAAACTGTTTTTT.

The CDR3 DNA sequence: TGTGCCAGCAGCTTAATGGCCCTCGGGGAGACCCAGTACTTC. Translation: CASSLMALGETQYF. V usage is TRBV11-2 and J usage is TRBJ2-5; D uncertain. Trimming took off 2 bases at V and 5 bases at J, with 12 bases between the two ends. In germline, CDR1 is SGHAT, CDR2 FQNNGV. The CDR3 covers 14 residues. The variable domain in full, completed from reference TRBV11-2 and TRBJ2-5, reads EAGVAQSPRYKIIEKRQSVAFWCNPISGHATLYWYQQILGQGPKLLIQFQNNGVVDDSQLPKDRFSAERLKGVDSTLKIQPAKLEDSAVYLCASSLMALGETQYFGPGTRLLVL.

The chain combines TRBV15 with TRBJ2-1; D gene uncertain. V lost 1 base and J lost 4, with 5 bases in between. The CDR3 length is 13 residues. Germline lookup yields CDR1 LNHNV and CDR2 YYDKDF (reference sequence). Here the CDR3 DNA reads TGTGCCACCAGCAGAGTCCTTTACAATGAGCAGTTCTTC. Its translation: CATSRVLYNEQFF.